The following is a TCR beta chain sequence with its context. The antigen is unknown. Sequenced with the Oncomine TCR Beta short-read assay was DNA taken from cultured CD4+ T cells. TCRdb itself ran the PCR reads through MiXCR, one entry per CDR3 protein. This table has 25,000 to 30,000 distinct CDR3 sequences, 62% appearing once. Treatment here: roughly 11-day PBMC culture with coronavirus spike peptide pools or control peptides (ViraFEST assay). These data belong to a study of vaccination and CD4 T cells after COVID-19. Overall study results and limits: Median SARS-CoV-2-reactive clonotype numbers went from roughly 19 to 38; this increase was not significant.

The CDR3 runs 14 residues. From germline, CDR1 is SGDLS and CDR2 YYNGEE. The V end lost 4 bases, the J end lost 2 bases, and 12 bases lay between the germline ends. The sequences come from CD4+ T cells from blood, cultured in vitro, collected after SARS-CoV-2 vaccination. The receptor comes from a human donor who received a COVID-19 vaccine. The gene calls are TRBV9 and TRBJ1-2, with D possibly being TRBD1 (5 bases). In DNA form, the CDR3 reads TGTGCCAGCAGCCCCCCGGACACCAACTATGGCTACACCTTC. This codes for CASSPPDTNYGYTF. The full variable domain, in which reference TRBV9 and TRBJ1-2 provide the parts outside the CDR3, is DSGVTQTPKHLITATGQRVTLRCSPRSGDLSVYWYQQSLDQGLQFLIQYYNGEERAKGNILERFSAQQFPDLHSELNLSSLELGDSALYFCASSPPDTNYGYTFGSGTRLTVV.